Given below is one T cell receptor beta chain in context. Its antigen is currently unknown. Germline V gene lookup returns CDR1 SEHNR and CDR2 FQNEAQ (reference sequence). This CDR3 comprises 16 residues. V was cut by 1 base and J by 0 bases, with 7 bases left in between. The data originate from a study of cytomegalovirus exposure and HLA in healthy donors. Regarding the study as a whole: In a later analysis, at a false discovery rate of 0.05, approximately 18,000 TCR beta sequences were associated with HLA alleles. The listing of 150 or so TCR beta chains classed them as cytomegalovirus-associated. Some V segments (TRBV6-2 and TRBV6-3 among them) were excluded as indistinguishable.

Primers for the PCR totalled 60 Vbeta and 13 Jbeta. Only in-frame clones appear in the TCRdb table, and some are missing; sequencing was by immunoSEQ multiplex PCR. The sample lists 150,000 to 200,000 clones, 65% to 80% occurring once. The chain employs TRBV7-9 and TRBJ1-6; a possible D gene is TRBD1 (5 bases). Sequenced input: PBMCs. This TCR was sampled from a woman between 25 and 40 years old in good health and CMV-seropositive. CDR3 loop: CASSLDRGSYNSPLHF. The CDR3 DNA is TGTGCCAGCAGCTTAGATAGGGGCTCCTATAATTCACCCCTCCACTTT.